Listed below are T cell receptor beta chains from one sample, sequenced in a study of blood T cell repertoires in COVID-19. Only in-frame clones appear in the TCRdb table, and some are missing; sequencing was by immunoSEQ multiplex PCR. The sample carries 200,000 to 250,000 clones, approximately 83% recorded once. Material for sequencing was peripheral blood. Every receptor here comes from a woman in her thirties who had recovered from COVID-19. CDR3s include the opening cysteine and the closing phenylalanine or tryptophan. The D gene is left open where the match is weak. Rows may omit the clone size; those that give it use once, few, many or a size class.

v_gene: TRBV19; d_gene: -; abundance: few; j_gene: TRBJ1-1; CDR3aa: CASSFGRMNTEAFF; CDR3nt: TGTGCCAGTAGTTTCGGCAGGATGAACACTGAAGCTTTCTTT
v_gene: TRBV29-1; d_gene: -; abundance: once; j_gene: TRBJ2-1; CDR3aa: CSVVMFADYRDEQFF; CDR3nt: TGCAGCGTTGTAATGTTTGCGGATTATCGGGATGAGCAGTTCTTC
v_gene: TRBV27; d_gene: TRBD1; abundance: -; j_gene: TRBJ1-1; CDR3aa: CASENWGRGASWATNTEAFF; CDR3nt: TGTGCCAGCGAAAATTGGGGCAGGGGGGCTAGCTGGGCAACGAACACTGAAGCTTTCTTT
v_gene: TRBV4-2; d_gene: TRBD1; abundance: -; j_gene: TRBJ2-7; CDR3aa: CASSQDSGQTLSEQYF; CDR3nt: TGTGCCAGCAGCCAAGATTCGGGACAGACCCTGAGCGAGCAGTACTTC
v_gene: TRBV7-3; d_gene: TRBD2; abundance: -; j_gene: TRBJ2-3; CDR3aa: CASSLNSPGLGDPQYF; CDR3nt: TGTGCCAGCAGCTTAAACTCCCCCGGACTAGGCGATCCGCAGTATTTT
v_gene: TRBV9; d_gene: -; abundance: -; j_gene: TRBJ1-4; CDR3aa: CASSPAGRPNEKLFF; CDR3nt: TGTGCCAGCAGCCCCGCCGGGAGACCAAATGAAAAACTGTTTTTT
v_gene: TRBV18; d_gene: -; abundance: -; j_gene: TRBJ2-5; CDR3aa: CASSPPNGGQETQYF; CDR3nt: TGTGCCAGCTCACCACCTAACGGGGGCCAAGAGACCCAGTACTTC
v_gene: TRBV5-1; d_gene: TRBD1; abundance: once; j_gene: TRBJ1-1; CDR3aa: CASSDLGQGHTEAFF; CDR3nt: TGCGCCAGCAGTGACCTCGGACAGGGCCACACTGAAGCTTTCTTT
v_gene: TRBV29-1; d_gene: TRBD1; abundance: -; j_gene: TRBJ2-1; CDR3aa: CSVETTGTEYNEQFF; CDR3nt: TGCAGCGTTGAAACGACCGGGACAGAATACAATGAGCAGTTCTTC
v_gene: TRBV2; d_gene: -; abundance: -; j_gene: TRBJ1-1; CDR3aa: CASSWEKGHTEAFF; CDR3nt: TGTGCCAGCAGTTGGGAGAAAGGCCACACTGAAGCTTTCTTT
v_gene: TRBV14; d_gene: TRBD2; abundance: -; j_gene: TRBJ2-1; CDR3aa: CASSPSLAGREQFF; CDR3nt: TGTGCCAGCAGTCCTTCCCTAGCGGGGAGGGAGCAGTTCTTC
v_gene: TRBV6-2/TRBV6-3; d_gene: -; abundance: -; j_gene: TRBJ2-7; CDR3aa: CASSLDYSYEQYF; CDR3nt: TGTGCCAGCAGTTTAGACTACTCCTACGAGCAGTACTTC
v_gene: TRBV5-4; d_gene: TRBD2; abundance: -; j_gene: TRBJ2-3; CDR3aa: CASSPGLASTTDTQYF; CDR3nt: TGTGCCAGCAGCCCTGGACTAGCGTCGACCACAGATACGCAGTATTTT
v_gene: TRBV12-3/TRBV12-4; d_gene: -; abundance: -; j_gene: TRBJ2-1; CDR3aa: CASSFLQYNEQFF; CDR3nt: TGTGCCAGCAGTTTCTTGCAGTACAATGAGCAGTTCTTC
v_gene: TRBV27; d_gene: TRBD1; abundance: -; j_gene: TRBJ2-3; CDR3aa: CASTRQGKDTQYF; CDR3nt: TGTGCCAGCACCCGACAGGGAAAAGATACGCAGTATTTT
v_gene: TRBV12-5; d_gene: -; abundance: -; j_gene: TRBJ1-1; CDR3aa: CASGAGLNVAFF; CDR3nt: TGTGCTAGTGGTGCAGGTTTGAATGTAGCTTTCTTT
v_gene: TRBV15; d_gene: -; abundance: -; j_gene: TRBJ2-3; CDR3aa: CATSREGRPRADTQYF; CDR3nt: TGTGCCACCAGCAGAGAGGGGCGACCTAGGGCAGATACGCAGTATTTT
v_gene: TRBV7-2; d_gene: -; abundance: -; j_gene: TRBJ1-1; CDR3aa: CASSPTGIMNTEAFF; CDR3nt: TGTGCCAGCAGCCCCACAGGGATCATGAACACTGAAGCTTTCTTT
v_gene: TRBV13; d_gene: -; abundance: -; j_gene: TRBJ2-1; CDR3aa: CASSLSGGNYNEQFF; CDR3nt: TGTGCCAGCAGCTTATCAGGGGGGAACTACAATGAGCAGTTCTTC
v_gene: TRBV3-1/TRBV3-2; d_gene: TRBD1; abundance: -; j_gene: TRBJ1-2; CDR3aa: CASSPRTGDYGYTF; CDR3nt: TGTGCCAGCAGCCCTAGGACAGGTGACTATGGCTACACCTTC
v_gene: TRBV7-6; d_gene: TRBD1; abundance: once; j_gene: TRBJ1-1; CDR3aa: CASSFGGGGLEAFF; CDR3nt: TGTGCCAGCAGCTTTGGAGGGGGCGGTCTGGAAGCTTTCTTT
v_gene: TRBV2; d_gene: TRBD1; abundance: -; j_gene: TRBJ1-2; CDR3aa: CASLPNDRGVYGYTF; CDR3nt: TGTGCCAGCCTACCGAACGACAGGGGGGTCTATGGCTACACCTTC
v_gene: TRBV19; d_gene: -; abundance: -; j_gene: TRBJ1-1; CDR3aa: CASSRGGIPEAFF; CDR3nt: TGTGCCAGTAGTCGGGGGGGGATTCCTGAAGCTTTCTTT
v_gene: TRBV5-4; d_gene: TRBD1; abundance: once; j_gene: TRBJ2-7; CDR3aa: CASSLIGTGVNEQYF; CDR3nt: TGTGCCAGCAGCCTTATCGGGACAGGGGTTAACGAGCAGTACTTC
v_gene: TRBV6-2/TRBV6-3; d_gene: -; abundance: -; j_gene: TRBJ1-2; CDR3aa: CASSPQGGRGGYTF; CDR3nt: TGTGCCAGCAGTCCACAGGGTGGACGGGGTGGCTACACCTTC
v_gene: TRBV19; d_gene: TRBD2; abundance: -; j_gene: TRBJ2-1; CDR3aa: CASSLAGGHWDEQFF; CDR3nt: TGTGCCAGTAGTTTAGCGGGGGGGCACTGGGATGAGCAGTTCTTC
v_gene: TRBV19; d_gene: -; abundance: once; j_gene: TRBJ2-7; CDR3aa: CASRDRSYEQYF; CDR3nt: TGTGCCAGTAGGGACAGAAGCTACGAGCAGTACTTC
v_gene: TRBV7-2; d_gene: TRBD1; abundance: -; j_gene: TRBJ2-7; CDR3aa: CASSLRDRDHEQYF; CDR3nt: TGTGCCAGCAGCCTTCGGGACAGGGACCACGAGCAGTACTTC
v_gene: TRBV10-1; d_gene: TRBD1; abundance: -; j_gene: TRBJ1-1; CDR3aa: CASSGTGRAEAFF; CDR3nt: TGCGCCAGCAGTGGGACAGGGAGAGCTGAAGCTTTCTTT